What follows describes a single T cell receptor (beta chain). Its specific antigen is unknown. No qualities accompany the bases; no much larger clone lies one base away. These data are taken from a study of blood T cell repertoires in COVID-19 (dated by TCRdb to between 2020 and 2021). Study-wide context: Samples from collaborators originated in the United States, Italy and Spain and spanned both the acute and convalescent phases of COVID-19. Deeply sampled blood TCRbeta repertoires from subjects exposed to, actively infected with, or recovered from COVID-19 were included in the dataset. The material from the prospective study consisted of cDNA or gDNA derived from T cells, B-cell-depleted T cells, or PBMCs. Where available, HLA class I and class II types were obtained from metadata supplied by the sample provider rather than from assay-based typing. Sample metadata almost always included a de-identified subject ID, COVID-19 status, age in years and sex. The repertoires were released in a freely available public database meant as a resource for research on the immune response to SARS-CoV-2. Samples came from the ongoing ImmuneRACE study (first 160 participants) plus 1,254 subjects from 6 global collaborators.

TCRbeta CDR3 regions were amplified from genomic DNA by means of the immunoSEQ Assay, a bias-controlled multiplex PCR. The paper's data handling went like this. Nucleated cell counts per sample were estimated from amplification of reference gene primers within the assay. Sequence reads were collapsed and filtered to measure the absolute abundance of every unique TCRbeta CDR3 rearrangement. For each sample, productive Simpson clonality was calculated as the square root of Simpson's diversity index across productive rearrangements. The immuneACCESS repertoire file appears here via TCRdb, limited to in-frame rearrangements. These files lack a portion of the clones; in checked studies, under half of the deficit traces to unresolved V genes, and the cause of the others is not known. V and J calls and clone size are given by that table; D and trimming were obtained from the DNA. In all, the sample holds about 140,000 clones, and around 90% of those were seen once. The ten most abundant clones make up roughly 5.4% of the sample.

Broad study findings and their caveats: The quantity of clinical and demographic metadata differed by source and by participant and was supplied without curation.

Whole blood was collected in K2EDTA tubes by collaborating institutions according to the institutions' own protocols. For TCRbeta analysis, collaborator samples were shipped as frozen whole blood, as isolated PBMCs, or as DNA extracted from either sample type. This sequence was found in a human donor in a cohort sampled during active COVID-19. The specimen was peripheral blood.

CDR3 protein: CASSSRNWDEQFF. The DNA sequence is TGTGCCAGCAGCTCCAGGAACTGGGATGAGCAGTTCTTC. The chain employs TRBV11-2 and TRBJ2-1; too little of a D gene remains to name it. Taken from the germline V gene, the CDR1 and CDR2 loops are SGHAT and FQNNGV. The V end loses 4 bases and the J end loses 8 bases, and a stretch of 12 bases separates them. The cysteine opens and the phenylalanine closes a CDR3 of 13 amino acids. Just CDR3 DNA is preserved here, 39 bases in frame from base 1.